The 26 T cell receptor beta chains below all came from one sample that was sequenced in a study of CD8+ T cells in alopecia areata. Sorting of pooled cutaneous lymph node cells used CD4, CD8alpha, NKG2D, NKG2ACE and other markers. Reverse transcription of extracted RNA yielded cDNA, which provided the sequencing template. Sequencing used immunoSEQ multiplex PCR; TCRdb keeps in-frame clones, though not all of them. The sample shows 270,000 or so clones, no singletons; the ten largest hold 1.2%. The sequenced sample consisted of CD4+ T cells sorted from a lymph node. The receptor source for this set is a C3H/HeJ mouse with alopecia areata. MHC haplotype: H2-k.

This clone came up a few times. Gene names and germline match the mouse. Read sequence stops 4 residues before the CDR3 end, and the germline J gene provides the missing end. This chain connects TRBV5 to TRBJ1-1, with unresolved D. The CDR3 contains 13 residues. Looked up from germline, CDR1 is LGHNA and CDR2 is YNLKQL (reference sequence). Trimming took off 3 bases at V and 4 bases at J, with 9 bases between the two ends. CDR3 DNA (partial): TGTGCCAGCAGCCAGGGGTGGGGCACA. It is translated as CASSQGWGT. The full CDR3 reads CASSQGWGTEVFF.

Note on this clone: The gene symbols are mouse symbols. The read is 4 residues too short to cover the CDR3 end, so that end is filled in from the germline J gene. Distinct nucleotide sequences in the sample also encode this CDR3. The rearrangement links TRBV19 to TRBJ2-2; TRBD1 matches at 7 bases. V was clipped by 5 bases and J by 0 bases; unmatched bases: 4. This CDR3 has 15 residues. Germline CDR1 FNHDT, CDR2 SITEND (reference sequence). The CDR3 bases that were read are TGTGCCAGCAGCCCCGGACAGGCAAACACCGGG. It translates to CASSPGQANTG. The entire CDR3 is CASSPGQANTGQLYF. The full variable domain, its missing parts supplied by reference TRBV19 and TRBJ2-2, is GGIITQTPKFLIGQEGQKLTLKCQQNFNHDTMYWYRQDSGKGLRLIYYSITENDLQKGDLSEGYDASREKKSSFSLTVTSAQKNEMAVFLCASSPGQANTGQLYFGEGSKLTVL.

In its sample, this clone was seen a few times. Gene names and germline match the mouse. CDR3 protein: CTCSAPGLGSYEQYF. The sequenced part of the CDR3 DNA is TGCACCTGCAGTGCCCCGGGACTGGGATCCTAT. The genes are TRBV1 and TRBJ2-7, with TRBD2 matching over 9 bases. The sequenced fragment ends 4 residues before the CDR3 boundary, so the rest is inferred from the germline J gene. Per the germline V gene, CDR1 is NSQYPW and CDR2 is LRSPGD (reference sequence). V trimming: 3 bases; J trimming: 1 base; junction bases outside the gene matches: 4. This CDR3 comprises 15 residues.

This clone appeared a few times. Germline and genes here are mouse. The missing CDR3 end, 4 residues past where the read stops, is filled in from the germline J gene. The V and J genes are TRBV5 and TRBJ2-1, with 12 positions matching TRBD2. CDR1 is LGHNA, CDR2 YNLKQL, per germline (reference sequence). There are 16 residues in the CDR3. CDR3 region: CASSQDDWGGRAEQFF. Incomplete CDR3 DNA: TGTGCCAGCAGCCAAGACGACTGGGGGGGCAGGGCT.

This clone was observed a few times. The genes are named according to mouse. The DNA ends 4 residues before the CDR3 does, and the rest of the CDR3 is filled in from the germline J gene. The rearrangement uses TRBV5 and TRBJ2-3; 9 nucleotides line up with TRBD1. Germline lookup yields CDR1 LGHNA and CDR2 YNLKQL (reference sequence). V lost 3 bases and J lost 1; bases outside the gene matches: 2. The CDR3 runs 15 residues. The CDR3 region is CASSQRTGGAETLYF. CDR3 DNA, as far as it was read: TGTGCCAGCAGCCAGAGGACAGGGGGTGCAGAA.

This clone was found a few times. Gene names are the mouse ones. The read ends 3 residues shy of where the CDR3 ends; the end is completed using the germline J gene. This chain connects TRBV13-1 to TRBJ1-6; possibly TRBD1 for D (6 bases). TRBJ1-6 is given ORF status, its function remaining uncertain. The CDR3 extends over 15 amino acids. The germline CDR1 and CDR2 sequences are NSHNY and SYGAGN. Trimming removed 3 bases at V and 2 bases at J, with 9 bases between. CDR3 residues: CASSVQGTYNSPLYF. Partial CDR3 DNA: TGTGCCAGCAGTGTTCAGGGGACCTATAATTCGCCC.

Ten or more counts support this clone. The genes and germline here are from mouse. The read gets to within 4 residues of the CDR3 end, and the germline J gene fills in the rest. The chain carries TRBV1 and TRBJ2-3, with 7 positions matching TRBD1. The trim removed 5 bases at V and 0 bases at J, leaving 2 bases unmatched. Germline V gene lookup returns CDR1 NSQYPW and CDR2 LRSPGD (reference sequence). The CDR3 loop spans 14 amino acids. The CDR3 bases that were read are TGCACCTGCAGTCCGGGACAGAGTGCAGAA. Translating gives CTCSPGQSAE. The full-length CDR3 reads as CTCSPGQSAETLYF.

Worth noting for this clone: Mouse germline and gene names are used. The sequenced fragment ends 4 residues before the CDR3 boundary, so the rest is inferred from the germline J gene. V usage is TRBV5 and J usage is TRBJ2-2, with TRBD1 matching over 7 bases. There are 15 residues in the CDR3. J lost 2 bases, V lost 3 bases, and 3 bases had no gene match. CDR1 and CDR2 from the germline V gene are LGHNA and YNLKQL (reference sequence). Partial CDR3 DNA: TGTGCCAGCAGCCATCCGGGACAGAACACCGGG. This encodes CASSHPGQNTG. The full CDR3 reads CASSHPGQNTGQLYF.

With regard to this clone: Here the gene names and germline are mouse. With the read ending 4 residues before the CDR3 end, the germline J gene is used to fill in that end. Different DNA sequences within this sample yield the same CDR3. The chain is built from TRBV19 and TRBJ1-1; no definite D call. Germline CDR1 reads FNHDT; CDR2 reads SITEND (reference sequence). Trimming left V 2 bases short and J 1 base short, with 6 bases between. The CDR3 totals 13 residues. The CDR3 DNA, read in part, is TGTGCCAGCAGTATCAGCAGAAACACA. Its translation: CASSISRNT. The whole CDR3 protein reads CASSISRNTEVFF.

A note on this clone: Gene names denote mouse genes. CDR3: CASSKRLGGTETLYF. The sequenced part of the CDR3 DNA is TGTGCCAGCAGTAAAAGACTGGGGGGGACAGAA. The chain is built from TRBV19 and TRBJ2-3; TRBD2 aligns across 11 bases. The CDR3 extends 4 residues past the end of the read, so its final part is completed from the germline J gene. Germline-derived CDR1 and CDR2 are FNHDT and SITEND (reference sequence). V was clipped by 3 bases and J by 4 bases; unmatched bases: 4. The CDR3 length is 15 residues.

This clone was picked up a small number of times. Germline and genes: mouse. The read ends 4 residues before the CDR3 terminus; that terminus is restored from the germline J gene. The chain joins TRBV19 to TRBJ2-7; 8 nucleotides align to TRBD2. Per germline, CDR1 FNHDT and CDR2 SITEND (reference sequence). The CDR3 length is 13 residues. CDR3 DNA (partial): TGTGCCAGCAGTCCCCGGACTGGGAAT. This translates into CASSPRTGN. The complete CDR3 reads CASSPRTGNEQYF.

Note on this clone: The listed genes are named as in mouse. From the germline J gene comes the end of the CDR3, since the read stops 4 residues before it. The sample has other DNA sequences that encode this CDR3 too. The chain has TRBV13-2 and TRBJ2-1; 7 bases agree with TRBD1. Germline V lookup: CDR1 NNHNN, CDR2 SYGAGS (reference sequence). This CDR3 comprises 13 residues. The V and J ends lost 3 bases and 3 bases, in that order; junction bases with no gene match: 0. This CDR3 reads CASGGTGYAEQFF. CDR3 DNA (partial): TGTGCCAGCGGTGGGACAGGCTATGCT.

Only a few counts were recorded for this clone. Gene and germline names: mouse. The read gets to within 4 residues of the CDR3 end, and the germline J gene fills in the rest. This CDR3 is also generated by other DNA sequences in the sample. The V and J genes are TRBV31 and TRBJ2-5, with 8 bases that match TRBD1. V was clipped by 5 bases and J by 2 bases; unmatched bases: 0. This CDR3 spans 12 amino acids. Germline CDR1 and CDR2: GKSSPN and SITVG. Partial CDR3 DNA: TGTGCCTGGGACAGGGGCCAAGAC. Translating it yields CAWDRGQD. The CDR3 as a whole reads CAWDRGQDTQYF.

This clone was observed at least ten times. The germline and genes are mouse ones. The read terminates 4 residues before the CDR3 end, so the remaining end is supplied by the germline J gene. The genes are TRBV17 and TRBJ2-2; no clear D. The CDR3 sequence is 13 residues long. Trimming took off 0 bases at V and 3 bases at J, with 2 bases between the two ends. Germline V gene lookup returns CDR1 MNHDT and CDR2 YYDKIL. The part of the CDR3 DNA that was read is TGTGCTAGCAGTAGAGAAGACACCGGG. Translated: CASSREDTG. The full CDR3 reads CASSREDTGQLYF.

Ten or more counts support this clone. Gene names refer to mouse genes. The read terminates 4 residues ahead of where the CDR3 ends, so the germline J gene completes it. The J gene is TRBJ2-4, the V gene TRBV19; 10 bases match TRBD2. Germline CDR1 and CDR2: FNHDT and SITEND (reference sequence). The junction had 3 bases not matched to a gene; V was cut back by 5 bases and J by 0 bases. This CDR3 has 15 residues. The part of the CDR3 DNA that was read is TGTGCCAGCAGACTGGGGGGGACGAGTCAAAAC. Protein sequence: CASRLGGTSQN. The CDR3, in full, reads CASRLGGTSQNTLYF.

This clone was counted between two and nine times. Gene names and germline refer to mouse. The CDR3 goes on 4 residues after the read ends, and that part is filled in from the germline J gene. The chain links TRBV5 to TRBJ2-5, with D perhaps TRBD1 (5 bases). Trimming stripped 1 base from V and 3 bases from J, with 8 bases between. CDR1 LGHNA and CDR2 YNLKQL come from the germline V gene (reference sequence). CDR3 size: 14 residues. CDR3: CASSQGGEQDTQYF. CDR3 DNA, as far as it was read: TGTGCCAGCAGCCAAGGAGGGGAACAAGAC.

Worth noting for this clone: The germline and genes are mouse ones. The CDR3 spells CASRPDSNQDTQYF. The part of the CDR3 DNA that was read is TGTGCCAGCAGACCCGACAGTAACCAAGAC. The chain is built from TRBV19 and TRBJ2-5; D possibly corresponds to TRBD1 (5 bases). The read comes to an end 4 residues before the CDR3 does, leaving the germline J gene to fill in the end. Germline V gives CDR1 FNHDT, CDR2 SITEND (reference sequence). V was clipped by 5 bases and J by 0 bases, with 10 bases between them. The CDR3 sequence is 14 residues long.

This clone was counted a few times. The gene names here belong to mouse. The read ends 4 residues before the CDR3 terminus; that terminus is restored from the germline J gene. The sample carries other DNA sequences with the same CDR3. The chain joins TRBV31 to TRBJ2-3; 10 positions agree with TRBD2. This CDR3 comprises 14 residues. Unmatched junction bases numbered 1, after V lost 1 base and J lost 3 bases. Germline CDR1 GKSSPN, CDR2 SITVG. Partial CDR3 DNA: TGTGCCTGGAGTCGACTGGGGGGCGCAGAA. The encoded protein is CAWSRLGGAE. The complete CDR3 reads CAWSRLGGAETLYF.

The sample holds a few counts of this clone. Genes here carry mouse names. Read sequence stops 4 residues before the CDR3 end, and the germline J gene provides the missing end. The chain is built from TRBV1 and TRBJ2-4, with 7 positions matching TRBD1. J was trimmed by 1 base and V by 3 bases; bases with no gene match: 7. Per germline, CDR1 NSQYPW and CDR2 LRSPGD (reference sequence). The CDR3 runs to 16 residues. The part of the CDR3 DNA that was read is TGCACCTGCAGTGCGACAGGGAGGGGCGGTCAAAAC. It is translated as CTCSATGRGGQN. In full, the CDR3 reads CTCSATGRGGQNTLYF.

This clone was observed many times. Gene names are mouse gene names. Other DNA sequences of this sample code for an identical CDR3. The sequenced part of the CDR3 DNA is TGTGCTAGCAGTAGAGGTCAGGGATAT. Translated, it gives CASSRGQGY. The entire CDR3 protein reads CASSRGQGYEQYF. The gene calls are TRBV17 and TRBJ2-7; the D gene is possibly TRBD1 (5 bases). The CDR3 is cut off 4 residues early in the read; its end comes from the germline J gene. The germline V gene has CDR1 MNHDT and CDR2 YYDKIL. CDR3 length: 13 amino acids.

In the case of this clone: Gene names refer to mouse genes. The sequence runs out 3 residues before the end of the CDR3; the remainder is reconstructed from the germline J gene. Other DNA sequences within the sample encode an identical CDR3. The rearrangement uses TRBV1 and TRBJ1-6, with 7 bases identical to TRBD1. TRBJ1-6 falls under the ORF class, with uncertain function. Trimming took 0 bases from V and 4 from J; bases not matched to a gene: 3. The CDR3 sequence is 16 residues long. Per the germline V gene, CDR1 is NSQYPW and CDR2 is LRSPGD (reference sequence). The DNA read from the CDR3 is TGCACCTGCAGTGCAGACCGGGGACAGTATAATTCGCCC. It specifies CTCSADRGQYNSP. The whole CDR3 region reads CTCSADRGQYNSPLYF.

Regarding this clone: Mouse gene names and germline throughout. This CDR3 is CASSLSGGNTGQLYF. The CDR3 bases that were read are TGTGCCAGCTCTCTCTCTGGGGGAAACACCGGG. This chain joins TRBV12-1 and TRBJ2-2; TRBD2 agrees at 7 bases. The read is 4 residues too short to cover the CDR3 end, so that end is filled in from the germline J gene. After removal of 0 bases from V and 1 base from J, the junction contained 1 base not matched to a gene. This CDR3 comprises 15 residues. In germline, CDR1 is SGHSN, CDR2 HYEKVE.

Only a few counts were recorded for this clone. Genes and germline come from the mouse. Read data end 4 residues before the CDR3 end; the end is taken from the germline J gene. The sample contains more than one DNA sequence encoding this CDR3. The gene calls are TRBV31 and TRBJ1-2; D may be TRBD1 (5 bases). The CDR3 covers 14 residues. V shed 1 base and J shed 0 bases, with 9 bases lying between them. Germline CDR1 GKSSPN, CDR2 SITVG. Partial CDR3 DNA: TGTGCCTGGAGTCCCGGGGGGGCAAACTCC. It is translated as CAWSPGGANS. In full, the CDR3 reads CAWSPGGANSDYTF. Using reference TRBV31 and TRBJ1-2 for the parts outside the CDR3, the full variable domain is AQTIHQWPVAEIKAVGSPLSLGCTIKGKSSPNLYWYWQATGGTLQQLFYSITVGQVESVVQLNLSASRPKDDQFILSTEKLLLSHSGFYLCAWSPGGANSDYTFGSGTRLLVI.

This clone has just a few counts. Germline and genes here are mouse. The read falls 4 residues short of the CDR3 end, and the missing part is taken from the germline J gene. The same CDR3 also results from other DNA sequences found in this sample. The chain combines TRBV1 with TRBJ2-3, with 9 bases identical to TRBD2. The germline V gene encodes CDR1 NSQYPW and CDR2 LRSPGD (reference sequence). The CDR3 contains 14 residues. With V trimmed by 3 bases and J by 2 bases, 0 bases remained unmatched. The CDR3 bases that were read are TGCACCTGCAGTGCTGGGGGGGCTGCAGAA. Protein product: CTCSAGGAAE. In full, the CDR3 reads CTCSAGGAAETLYF. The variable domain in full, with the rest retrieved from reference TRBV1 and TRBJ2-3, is VTLLEQNPRWRLVPRGQAVNLRCILKNSQYPWMSWYQQDLQKQLQWLFTLRSPGDKEVKSLPGADYLATRVTDTELRLQVANMSQGRTLYCTCSAGGAAETLYFGSGTRLTVL.

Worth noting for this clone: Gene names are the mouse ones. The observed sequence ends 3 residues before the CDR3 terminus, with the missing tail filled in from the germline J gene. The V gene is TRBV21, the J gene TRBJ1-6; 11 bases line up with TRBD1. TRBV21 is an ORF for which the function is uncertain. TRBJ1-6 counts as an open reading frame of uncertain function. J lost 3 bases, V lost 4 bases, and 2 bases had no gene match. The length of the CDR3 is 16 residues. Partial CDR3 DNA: TGTGCTAGCAGTCTTGGGACAGGGGGCTATAATTCGCCC. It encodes CASSLGTGGYNSP. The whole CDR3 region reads CASSLGTGGYNSPLYF.

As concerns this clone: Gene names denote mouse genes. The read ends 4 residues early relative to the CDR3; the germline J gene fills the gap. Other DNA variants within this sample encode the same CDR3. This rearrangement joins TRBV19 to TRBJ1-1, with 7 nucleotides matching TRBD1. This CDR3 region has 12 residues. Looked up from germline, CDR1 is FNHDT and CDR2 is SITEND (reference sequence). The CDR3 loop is CASSSGQTEVFF. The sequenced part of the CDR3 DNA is TGTGCCAGCAGTTCGGGACAGACA.